This entry lists 25 T cell receptor beta chains sequenced from one sample in a study of PD-L1 blockade in urothelial cancer. Produced via immunoSEQ multiplex PCR; TCRdb's table is partial and in-frame only. Among some 43,000 clones listed, 80% were seen once. The time point: pretreatment peripheral blood. This material consisted of PBMCs, taken around atezolizumab (anti-PD-L1) treatment. These receptors were taken from a man between 60 and 75 years old with urothelial cancer.

This rearrangement joins TRBV9 to TRBJ2-7; D uncertain. The V gene's germline CDR1 is SGDLS and CDR2 YYNGEE. The CDR3 has 13 amino acids. Trimming cost V 1 base and J 7 bases, with 12 bases left between them. The CDR3 reads CASSVSVNEEQYF. CDR3 sequence (DNA): TGTGCCAGCAGCGTAAGTGTTAATGAGGAGCAGTACTTC.

The chain couples TRBV5-5 to TRBJ1-2; 8 bases map to TRBD1. The germline V gene has CDR1 SGHKS and CDR2 YYEKEE (reference sequence). CDR3 length: 15 amino acids. The V gene end was trimmed by 4 bases and the J gene end by 0 bases; junction bases not matched to a gene: 5. This CDR3 reads CASSPQGQANYGYTF. The CDR3 DNA sequence: TGTGCCAGCAGCCCCCAGGGACAGGCTAACTATGGCTACACCTTC.

This clone was counted between two and nine times. The chain uses TRBV7-2 and TRBJ1-4; 8 nucleotides align to TRBD1. The germline V gene encodes CDR1 SGHTA and CDR2 FQGNSA. V shed 8 bases and J 6 bases; nucleotides not matched to a gene: 5. The CDR3 covers 13 residues. CDR3 loop: CASQGQAHEKLFF. CDR3 DNA sequence: TGTGCCAGCCAGGGACAGGCCCATGAAAAACTGTTTTTT.

The gene calls are TRBV27 and TRBJ2-7; maybe TRBD1 (6 bases). This CDR3 spans 13 amino acids. With 6 bases removed from V and 3 bases from J, the gap between germline ends came to 12 bases. Germline CDR1 reads MNHEY; CDR2 reads SMNVEV (reference sequence). The CDR3 DNA reads TGTGCCAGCAGACCCATGACAGGCTACGAGCAGTACTTC. Protein sequence: CASRPMTGYEQYF.

The chain is built from TRBV5-1 and TRBJ2-7, with TRBD2 identical over 10 bases. The CDR3 contains 14 residues. V was clipped by 5 bases and J by 7 bases; unmatched bases: 9. CDR1 is SGHRS and CDR2 is YFSETQ in the germline V gene. The CDR3 loop reads CASRLLAGEEEQYF. DNA for the CDR3: TGCGCCAGCAGGCTGCTAGCGGGAGAGGAAGAGCAGTACTTC.

This clone was counted a few times. The V call is TRBV11-2, the J call TRBJ2-7, with 14 bases fitting TRBD2. With 5 bases clipped from V and 3 bases from J, the junction kept 3 bases outside the gene matches. Germline V CDR1 and CDR2: SGHAT, FQNNGV. The length of the CDR3 is 15 residues. The CDR3 reads CASSRLAGGHYEQYF. The CDR3, as DNA: TGTGCCAGCAGCCGACTAGCGGGAGGGCACTACGAGCAGTACTTC.

The chain has TRBV5-4 and TRBJ2-7, with 8 positions matching TRBD1. This CDR3 spans 15 amino acids. Germline CDR1 SGHNT, CDR2 YYREEE (reference sequence). The V and J ends lost 3 bases and 4 bases, in that order; junction bases with no gene match: 9. The DNA for the CDR3 is TGTGCCAGCAGCTGGGGGCAGGGGGCGGTGTACGAGCAGTACTTC. Amino acid sequence: CASSWGQGAVYEQYF.

V usage is TRBV29-1 and J usage is TRBJ1-2; D ambiguous. The V end lost 0 bases, the J end lost 5 bases, and 16 bases lay between the germline ends. The CDR3 is 15 residues long. Germline lookup yields CDR1 SQVTM and CDR2 ANQGSEA. The CDR3, as DNA: TGCAGCGTTGAAGATCGGCAGCGAGAGAGATATGGCTACACCTTC. Translated: CSVEDRQRERYGYTF.

The chain couples TRBV18 to TRBJ1-1; 8 bases are shared with TRBD1. The CDR3 runs 18 residues. The V gene end was trimmed by 4 bases and the J gene end by 2 bases; junction bases not matched to a gene: 15. Germline-derived CDR1 and CDR2 are KGHSH and LQKENI. CDR3 bases: TGTGCCAGCTCACGGATAGGGACAGGCGCCTTTAGCAACACTGAAGCTTTCTTT. It codes for CASSRIGTGAFSNTEAFF.

The gene calls are TRBV6-6 and TRBJ1-5; 7 bases are shared with TRBD1. V was clipped by 6 bases and J by 9 bases; unmatched bases: 8. This CDR3 has 13 amino acids. Germline V gene lookup returns CDR1 MNHNY and CDR2 SVGAGI (reference sequence). Written as DNA, the CDR3 is TGTGCCAGCAGAAGGGACAGATGGGGGCCCCAGCATTTT. It translates to CASRRDRWGPQHF.

The chain carries TRBV10-1 and TRBJ1-5, with D possibly matching TRBD1 (6 bases). Trimming left V 8 bases short and J 3 bases short, with 8 bases between. The CDR3 loop spans 12 amino acids. CDR1 and CDR2 from the germline V gene are WNHNN and SYGVQD (reference sequence). CDR3 loop: CASGTLNQPQHF. The CDR3 region has the DNA TGCGCCAGCGGGACACTCAATCAGCCCCAGCATTTT.

The CDR3 is CAASGSGYEQYF. The CDR3 region has the DNA TGTGCCGCTAGCGGGAGTGGCTACGAGCAGTACTTC. The genes are TRBV30 and TRBJ2-7; 10 bases match TRBD2. V lost 8 bases and J lost 3; bases outside the gene matches: 4. In germline, CDR1 is GTSNPN, CDR2 SVGIG (reference sequence). The CDR3 totals 12 residues.

The rearrangement joins TRBV5-1 to TRBJ2-5, with a tentative D call TRBD2 (6 bases). From germline, CDR1 is SGHRS and CDR2 YFSETQ. The CDR3 totals 15 residues. V lost 6 bases and J 4 bases, leaving 19 bases between the germline ends. The CDR3 reads CASIKNGEVGETQYF. In nucleotides, the CDR3 is TGCGCCAGCATCAAGAACGGGGAGGTAGGAGAGACCCAGTACTTC.

The rearrangement joins TRBV14 to TRBJ2-1; D uncertain. This CDR3 has 14 amino acids. V was pared by 1 base and J by 5 bases, with 9 bases between. Germline lookup yields CDR1 SGHDN and CDR2 FVKESK. DNA of the CDR3: TGTGCCAGCAGCCAAGGCGGCCATGACAATGAGCAGTTCTTC. Its translation: CASSQGGHDNEQFF.

The genes are TRBV4-2 and TRBJ2-5; D is ambiguous. From germline, CDR1 is LGHNA and CDR2 YNFKEQ. The CDR3 totals 15 residues. Trimming took off 0 bases at V and 1 base at J, with 9 bases between the two ends. The CDR3 nucleotides read TGTGCCAGCAGCCAAGATCTCGGTGGCCAAGAGACCCAGTACTTC. It encodes CASSQDLGGQETQYF.

V usage is TRBV7-8 and J usage is TRBJ2-1; D is ambiguous. The CDR3 runs to 13 residues. Germline V CDR1 and CDR2: SGHVS, FQNEAQ. V lost 1 base to trimming and J lost 5 bases, with 6 bases between them. The chain's CDR3 is CASSLGPNNEQFF. The DNA for the CDR3 is TGTGCCAGCAGCTTAGGGCCGAACAATGAGCAGTTCTTC. The full variable domain, in which reference TRBV7-8 and TRBJ2-1 provide the parts outside the CDR3, is GAGVSQSPRYKVAKRGQDVALRCDPISGHVSLFWYQQALGQGPEFLTYFQNEAQLDKSGLPSDRFFAERPEGSVSTLKIQRTQQEDSAVYLCASSLGPNNEQFFGPGTRLTVL.

The chain uses TRBV5-5 and TRBJ2-7, with D tentatively TRBD1 (6 bases). Germline V gene lookup returns CDR1 SGHKS and CDR2 YYEKEE (reference sequence). The CDR3 is 14 residues long. Trimming took off 5 bases at V and 1 base at J, with 13 bases between the two ends. CDR3 loop: CASSPRGWSYEQYF. The CDR3 DNA is TGTGCCAGCAGTCCGAGGGGGTGGTCCTACGAGCAGTACTTC.

This clone came up a few times. The chain recombines TRBV5-4 with TRBJ2-2; 11 nucleotides line up with TRBD2. Germline V gene sequence: CDR1 SGHNT, CDR2 YYREEE (reference sequence). This CDR3 contains 17 residues. Trimming at V came to 0 bases and at J to 7 bases, leaving 8 bases not matched to a gene. CDR3 coding DNA: TGTGCCAGCAGCTTGGATACTAGCGGGAGACGGAACGGGGAGCTGTTTTTT. This gives the protein CASSLDTSGRRNGELFF.

V usage is TRBV28 and J usage is TRBJ2-3, with 12 positions matching TRBD2. The V and J ends lost 5 bases and 0 bases, in that order; junction bases with no gene match: 6. Germline-derived CDR1 and CDR2 are MDHEN and SYDVKM. The CDR3 runs to 17 residues. The CDR3 nucleotides read TGTGCCAGCAGTAATTTCGGGACTAGCGGGAGCACAGATACGCAGTATTTT. It is translated as CASSNFGTSGSTDTQYF.

V and J are TRBV5-5 and TRBJ2-3; perhaps TRBD1 as D (6 bases). The germline gives CDR1 SGHKS, CDR2 YYEKEE (reference sequence). The V end was cut by 5 bases, the J end by 3 bases, with 13 bases between. The CDR3 is 14 residues long. The CDR3 bases are TGTGCCAGCAGTCCTACTACAGGGACAGATACGCAGTATTTT. Amino acids: CASSPTTGTDTQYF.

This chain uses TRBV27 with TRBJ2-6; unclear D gene. Trimming removed 6 bases from V and 0 bases from J, with 3 bases in between. The CDR3 extends over 13 amino acids. The germline V gene has CDR1 MNHEY and CDR2 SMNVEV (reference sequence). The CDR3, as DNA: TGTGCCAGCAGCCTCTCTGGGGCCAACGTCCTGACTTTC. Its protein product is CASSLSGANVLTF.

The chain is built from TRBV19 and TRBJ2-3; D might be TRBD2 (6 bases). Germline CDR1 and CDR2: LNHDA and SQIVND (reference sequence). CDR3 size: 13 residues. For the CDR3, the DNA is TGTGCTACACGGTCGCGGGGCGCAGATACGCAGTATTTT. This translates into CATRSRGADTQYF.

The chain carries TRBV29-1 and TRBJ2-2; D might be TRBD1 (5 bases). This CDR3 has 15 amino acids. Germline lookup yields CDR1 SQVTM and CDR2 ANQGSEA. V shed 5 bases and J shed 0 bases, with 13 bases lying between them. The DNA for the CDR3 is TGCAGCGTTCGTCAGGGTTCCGCGAACACCGGGGAGCTGTTTTTT. Its translation is CSVRQGSANTGELFF.

The V gene is TRBV9, the J gene TRBJ1-5, with D perhaps TRBD1 (5 bases). V was cut by 3 bases and J by 0 bases, with 10 bases left in between. This CDR3 contains 15 residues. CDR1 is SGDLS and CDR2 is YYNGEE in the germline V gene. The CDR3 coding sequence is TGTGCCAGCAGCGCCGACAGTTATAGCAATCAGCCCCAGCATTTT. Protein sequence: CASSADSYSNQPQHF.

In its sample, this clone was seen a few times. The chain joins TRBV5-1 to TRBJ2-2; D possibly corresponds to TRBD2 (6 bases). Per the germline V gene, CDR1 is SGHRS and CDR2 is YFSETQ. The CDR3 is 14 amino acids. The V end was cut by 2 bases, the J end by 4 bases, with 9 bases between. The CDR3 region has the DNA TGCGCCAGCAGCTTTGGAGGGGCCACCGGGGAGCTGTTTTTT. The encoded protein is CASSFGGATGELFF.